The 24 T cell receptor beta chains below all came from one sample that was sequenced in a study of T-cell reconstitution after alpha-beta-depleted transplantation in children. Preparation of the TCRbeta library was carried out with unique molecular identifiers. TCRdb redid the calling of the PCR reads with MiXCR, one entry per CDR3 protein. Of about a million distinct CDR3 sequences in the sample, roughly 31% were seen once. The specimen was PBMCs, mostly from graft donor cells, collected 360 days after TCRalphabeta/CD19-depleted stem cell transplant. The receptors stem from a boy younger than two who had a stem cell transplant for SCID, so the T cells may come from the graft donor.

This sequence joins TRBV27 and TRBJ2-7; D remains unclear. Germline CDR1 reads MNHEY; CDR2 reads SMNVEV (reference sequence). Trimming removed 2 bases from V and 4 bases from J, with 21 bases in between. The CDR3 sequence is 17 residues long. CDR3 nucleotide sequence: TGTGCCAGCAGTTTAATTTTCCCAACGGTCGGATTTTACGAGCAGTACTTC. This encodes CASSLIFPTVGFYEQYF.

This sequence joins TRBV7-9 and TRBJ2-2, with D unclear. The CDR3 is 16 amino acids. Per the germline V gene, CDR1 is SEHNR and CDR2 is FQNEAQ (reference sequence). V was pared by 3 bases and J by 3 bases, with 14 bases between. The CDR3, as DNA: TGTGCCAGCAGCTTTGTTCCATGGCAATACACCGGGGAGCTGTTTTTT. Its protein is CASSFVPWQYTGELFF.

This chain joins TRBV7-2 and TRBJ2-7, with 7 bases fitting TRBD2. With V trimmed by 5 bases and J by 5 bases, 15 bases remained unmatched. Germline V gene sequence: CDR1 SGHTA, CDR2 FQGNSA. The CDR3 length is 16 residues. For the CDR3, the DNA is TGTGCCAGCAGCCCCGCCGGACTAGTACTCAACGACGAGCAGTACTTC. Its protein product is CASSPAGLVLNDEQYF.

The chain joins TRBV5-6 to TRBJ2-5, with D hard to call. Trimming removed 0 bases at V and 7 bases at J, with 7 bases between. Per the germline V gene, CDR1 is SGHDT and CDR2 is YYEEEE. This CDR3 has 12 amino acids. Written as DNA, the CDR3 is TGTGCCAGCAGCTTGGGAGATGCGACCCAGTACTTC. As protein: CASSLGDATQYF.

Turning to this clonotype: This could be a read error, since a much larger clone is one nucleotide away. The V gene is TRBV11-1, the J gene TRBJ1-3; D remains unclear. The germline gives CDR1 SGHAT, CDR2 FQDESV (reference sequence). V was cut by 3 bases and J by 0 bases, with 6 bases left in between. The CDR3 consists of 14 residues. In DNA, the CDR3 is TGTGCCAGCAGCTTGCGGAACTCTGGAAACACCATATATTTT. As protein: CASSLRNSGNTIYF.

This clonotype was counted many times. The J gene is TRBJ2-1, the V gene TRBV27, with D perhaps being TRBD1 or TRBD2 (5 bases each). Trimming stripped 2 bases from V and 5 bases from J, with 13 bases between. Germline V lookup: CDR1 MNHEY, CDR2 SMNVEV (reference sequence). This CDR3 contains 15 residues. The CDR3 sequence: CASSLKGLAHNEQFF. The CDR3 bases are TGTGCCAGCAGTTTAAAGGGGCTAGCCCACAATGAGCAGTTCTTC.

This clonotype occurred a few times. The chain joins TRBV5-6 to TRBJ2-3, with 9 bases aligning to TRBD2. Germline V lookup: CDR1 SGHDT, CDR2 YYEEEE. J lost 5 bases, V lost 4 bases, and 11 bases had no gene match. This CDR3 has 16 amino acids. The CDR3, as DNA: TGTGCCAGCAGCCAATTAGGCGGGGGGGCCAAAGATACGCAGTATTTT. Its translation: CASSQLGGGAKDTQYF.

The V gene is TRBV7-3, the J gene TRBJ2-1, with D perhaps matching TRBD2 (5 bases). The germline CDR1 and CDR2 sequences are SGHTA and FQGTGA. V lost 0 bases and J lost 2, with 11 bases in between. The CDR3 covers 16 residues. As DNA, the CDR3 is TGTGCCAGCAGCTTAACCCGGGGAGCTCCCTACAATGAGCAGTTCTTC. The encoded protein is CASSLTRGAPYNEQFF.

The V and J genes are TRBV19 and TRBJ1-1; weak D call: TRBD1 (5 bases). Trimming stripped 6 bases from V and 7 bases from J, with 15 bases between. This CDR3 is 13 amino acids long. The germline CDR1 and CDR2 sequences are LNHDA and SQIVND (reference sequence). The CDR3 sequence: CASRPGTPGEAFF. The CDR3 nucleotides are TGTGCCAGTAGACCCGGGACTCCCGGTGAAGCTTTCTTT.

The rearrangement links TRBV7-9 to TRBJ2-5, with a possible D match to TRBD2 (6 bases). The germline V gene has CDR1 SEHNR and CDR2 FQNEAQ (reference sequence). The CDR3 length is 15 residues. V was trimmed by 0 bases and J by 1 base, leaving 9 bases between them. The CDR3 here is CASSLAVGGQETQYF. Written as DNA, the CDR3 is TGTGCCAGCAGCTTAGCGGTCGGGGGCCAAGAGACCCAGTACTTC. Looking up the rest from reference TRBV7-9 and TRBJ2-5 gives the full variable domain: DTGVSQNPRHKITKRGQNVTFRCDPISEHNRLYWYRQTLGQGPEFLTYFQNEAQLEKSRLLSDRFSAERPKGSFSTLEIQRTEQGDSAMYLCASSLAVGGQETQYFGPGTRLLVL.

The V call is TRBV4-1, the J call TRBJ2-1, with D uncertain. The germline CDR1 and CDR2 sequences are MGHRA and YSYEKL. This CDR3 region has 17 residues. V lost 0 bases, J lost 6 bases, and 18 bases lay in between. CDR3 residues: CASSQDVELLRSNEQFF. DNA of the CDR3: TGCGCCAGCAGCCAAGATGTGGAGCTTCTCAGAAGCAATGAGCAGTTCTTC.

This chain links TRBV7-2 with TRBJ2-3; TRBD2 matches 10 bases. Germline lookup yields CDR1 SGHTA and CDR2 FQGNSA. This CDR3 is built from 17 residues. Trimming removed 1 base from V and 0 bases from J; junction bases left unmatched: 4. The CDR3 DNA follows: TGTGCCAGCAGCTTAGGCCTAGCGGGGGTTAGCACAGATACGCAGTATTTT. The encoded protein is CASSLGLAGVSTDTQYF.

This clonotype was counted a few times. CDR3 sequence (DNA): TGTGCCAGCAGCGTAGCTACGGGAGCGCTAGGCACAGATACGCAGTATTTT. Translating gives CASSVATGALGTDTQYF. The genes are TRBV9 and TRBJ2-3; D perhaps matches TRBD2 (6 bases). The germline V gene has CDR1 SGDLS and CDR2 YYNGEE. V was clipped by 0 bases and J by 1 base, with 15 bases between them. This CDR3 comprises 17 residues.

This clonotype turned up a few times. The chain links TRBV20-1 to TRBJ1-3; D unresolved. This CDR3 region has 14 residues. CDR1 is DFQATT and CDR2 is SNEGSKA in the germline V gene (reference sequence). Trimming cost V 0 bases and J 0 bases, with 6 bases left between them. In DNA, the CDR3 is TGCAGTGCTAGAGATCCCCACTCTGGAAACACCATATATTTT. The encoded protein is CSARDPHSGNTIYF.

This chain links TRBV29-1 with TRBJ2-7; possibly TRBD2 for D (6 bases). Germline V CDR1 and CDR2: SQVTM, ANQGSEA. Trimming pared 5 bases from V and 3 bases from J, leaving 14 bases between. There are 13 residues in the CDR3. The CDR3 DNA reads TGCAGCGTTACGCTGGGGGGTTTCTACGAGCAGTACTTC. Amino acid sequence: CSVTLGGFYEQYF.

This clonotype was observed many times. The chain has TRBV29-1 and TRBJ2-1, with TRBD1 as a possible D gene (5 bases). The CDR3 has 12 amino acids. The V and J ends lost 5 bases and 9 bases respectively, with 14 bases between them. Germline-derived CDR1 and CDR2 are SQVTM and ANQGSEA. The CDR3 bases are TGCAGCGTTCCTACAGCTAGGGGTGAGCAGTTCTTC. This encodes CSVPTARGEQFF.

This clonotype was picked up many times. The chain combines TRBV2 with TRBJ2-5; D not resolved. This CDR3 comprises 13 residues. V lost 6 bases and J 3 bases, leaving 11 bases between the germline ends. CDR1 and CDR2 from the germline V gene are SNHLY and FYNNEI. CDR3: CASSPDLEETQYF. CDR3 coding DNA: TGTGCCAGCAGCCCCGACTTGGAAGAGACCCAGTACTTC. The variable domain in full, with the rest retrieved from reference TRBV2 and TRBJ2-5, is EPEVTQTPSHQVTQMGQEVILRCVPISNHLYFYWYRQILGQKVEFLVSFYNNEISEKSEIFDDQFSVERPDGSNFTLKIRSTKLEDSAMYFCASSPDLEETQYFGPGTRLLVL.

The chain links TRBV5-5 to TRBJ2-2; 10 bases fit TRBD2. V trimming: 5 bases; J trimming: 0 bases; junction bases outside the gene matches: 10. Germline V gives CDR1 SGHKS, CDR2 YYEKEE (reference sequence). CDR3 length equals 18 residues. The CDR3 region is CASRRSASGGTNTGELFF. CDR3 nucleotides: TGTGCCAGCAGGCGGTCGGCTAGCGGGGGAACGAACACCGGGGAGCTGTTTTTT.

V and J are TRBV9 and TRBJ2-3; 9 bases align to TRBD2. There are 16 residues in the CDR3. V lost 0 bases and J lost 4; bases outside the gene matches: 6. The germline V gene has CDR1 SGDLS and CDR2 YYNGEE. In DNA, the CDR3 is TGTGCCAGCAGCGTAGGATCTAGCGGGGATTCAGATACGCAGTATTTT. Protein product: CASSVGSSGDSDTQYF.

The CDR3 DNA is TGCAGTGCCTCGTGGGGCGGCACAGATACGCAGTATTTT. Encoded protein: CSASWGGTDTQYF. The rearrangement uses TRBV20-1 and TRBJ2-3; TRBD1 is a possible D gene (5 bases). The CDR3 has 13 residues. Trimming shortened V by 6 bases and J by 1 base, and 11 bases separated the two germline ends. From germline, CDR1 is DFQATT and CDR2 SNEGSKA (reference sequence).

The table lists this clonotype with a few counts. The chain joins TRBV4-1 to TRBJ1-1, with D unclear. CDR1 is MGHRA and CDR2 is YSYEKL in the germline V gene. This CDR3 is built from 14 residues. V was shortened by 1 base and J by 1 base, with 7 bases between the two germline ends. The CDR3 spells CASSQGPQNTEAFF. The CDR3, as DNA: TGCGCCAGCAGCCAAGGCCCCCAGAACACTGAAGCTTTCTTT.

In this sample, this clonotype turned up a few times. CDR3 loop: CATSTLQVGIGTQYF. CDR3 nucleotides: TGTGCCACCAGCACCCTCCAGGTGGGGATAGGGACCCAGTACTTC. The chain recombines TRBV15 with TRBJ2-5; D is unclear. The germline V and J ends were trimmed by 4 bases and 7 bases, with 19 bases remaining between them. This CDR3 region has 15 residues. Germline CDR1 LNHNV, CDR2 YYDKDF (reference sequence).

This clonotype was recorded many times. At one end the junction does not follow the germline gene, possibly because of a read error. This rearrangement joins TRBV5-1 to TRBJ2-5, with a tentative D call TRBD1 (5 bases). CDR3 length equals 13 residues. In germline, CDR1 is SGHRS, CDR2 YFSETQ. The CDR3 sequence: CASSLGLKETQYF. CDR3 bases: TGTGCCAGCAGCTTGGGGCTCAAAGAGACCCAGTACTTC.

The chain uses TRBV11-2 and TRBJ2-3; D is ambiguous. V gave up 4 bases and J gave up 1 base, with 9 bases separating them. Germline values: CDR1 SGHAT, CDR2 FQNNGV. The CDR3 totals 14 residues. This CDR3 reads CASSWTGRTDTQYF. Written as DNA, the CDR3 is TGTGCCAGCAGCTGGACCGGACGCACAGATACGCAGTATTTT.